This passage covers 28 T cell receptor beta chains from one sample sequenced in a study of cytomegalovirus exposure and HLA in healthy donors. The PCR contained 60 Vbeta and 13 Jbeta primers. TCRdb's copy holds only in-frame clones and misses some; the assay was immunoSEQ multiplex PCR. Of 200,000 to 300,000 clones listed, approximately 84% are singletons. The sequenced sample consisted of PBMCs. The receptor set was obtained from a woman aged 40 to 50 in good health and CMV-seropositive.

This rearrangement joins TRBV6-5 to TRBJ2-7, with D perhaps matching TRBD1 (6 bases). The CDR3 consists of 13 residues. V was shortened by 2 bases and J by 5 bases, with 10 bases between the two germline ends. CDR1 MNHEY and CDR2 SVGAGI come from the germline V gene. This chain's CDR3 is CASSYVQGHEQYF. The CDR3 DNA reads as TGTGCCAGCAGTTACGTACAGGGCCACGAGCAGTACTTC.

This chain links TRBV5-6 with TRBJ2-1, with TRBD2 identical over 9 bases. The ends lost 6 bases at V and 8 bases at J; junction bases unmatched: 9. The germline V gene has CDR1 SGHDT and CDR2 YYEEEE. CDR3 length equals 14 residues. The CDR3 nucleotides read TGTGCCAGCAAGGTAGTAGCGGGAGTTCATGAGCAGTTCTTC. This sequence encodes CASKVVAGVHEQFF.

The chain joins TRBV6-6 to TRBJ2-7; 9 nucleotides agree with TRBD1. Looked up from germline, CDR1 is MNHNY and CDR2 is SVGAGI (reference sequence). V lost 2 bases to trimming and J lost 3 bases; unmatched junction nucleotides: 5. The CDR3 length is 15 residues. This chain's CDR3 is CASSYPGTGFYEQYF. CDR3 DNA: TGTGCCAGCAGTTACCCAGGGACAGGGTTCTACGAGCAGTACTTC.

The chain joins TRBV6-5 to TRBJ1-2; 7 bases are shared with TRBD1. Trimming cost V 6 bases and J 4 bases; bases outside gene matches: 8. Germline CDR1 is MNHEY and CDR2 is SVGAGI. The CDR3 sequence is 14 residues long. The CDR3 region has the DNA TGTGCCAGCAGCTACAGCAGGGGGGCCTATGGCTACACCTTC. It specifies CASSYSRGAYGYTF.

This chain links TRBV7-6 with TRBJ2-1; D possibly corresponds to TRBD2 (6 bases). The CDR3 has 15 amino acids. Germline V lookup: CDR1 SGHVS, CDR2 FNYEAQ. V lost 1 base and J 8 bases, leaving 15 bases between the germline ends. DNA for the CDR3: TGTGCCAGCAGCTTAGGAGGGCGGGAAAAGGATGAGCAGTTCTTC. Encoded protein: CASSLGGREKDEQFF.

The chain uses TRBV19 and TRBJ2-2; the D gene is possibly TRBD2 (5 bases). There are 13 residues in the CDR3. V lost 6 bases and J lost 6, with 11 bases in between. Germline V gene data show CDR1 as LNHDA and CDR2 as SQIVND (reference sequence). Here the CDR3 reads CASRLVNAGELFF. The DNA for the CDR3 is TGTGCCAGTAGACTAGTTAACGCCGGGGAGCTGTTTTTT.

This chain connects TRBV4-2 to TRBJ2-1; D call uncertain. V was pared by 0 bases and J by 7 bases, with 13 bases between. This CDR3 comprises 15 residues. Germline V gene sequence: CDR1 LGHNA, CDR2 YNFKEQ. CDR3 residues: CASSQDRQVFNEQFF. Written as DNA, the CDR3 is TGTGCCAGCAGCCAAGATAGGCAGGTTTTTAATGAGCAGTTCTTC.

The chain employs TRBV19 and TRBJ2-2; possible D gene TRBD2, 7 bases. The CDR3 runs 15 residues. Germline loops: CDR1 LNHDA, CDR2 SQIVND (reference sequence). The V and J ends lost 6 bases and 3 bases respectively, with 14 bases between them. The CDR3 loop reads CASRGGQRDTGELFF. The CDR3 DNA sequence: TGTGCCAGTAGGGGGGGGCAAAGAGACACCGGGGAGCTGTTTTTT. The whole variable domain, filled in from reference TRBV19 and TRBJ2-2, reads DGGITQSPKYLFRKEGQNVTLSCEQNLNHDAMYWYRQDPGQGLRLIYYSQIVNDFQKGDIAEGYSVSREKKESFPLTVTSAQKNPTAFYLCASRGGQRDTGELFFGEGSRLTVL.

CDR3 protein: CSVEVLAGVTGELFF. The CDR3, as DNA: TGCAGCGTTGAAGTACTAGCGGGAGTTACCGGGGAGCTGTTTTTT. This chain joins TRBV29-1 and TRBJ2-2; 11 bases agree with TRBD2. V trimming: 1 base; J trimming: 5 bases; junction bases outside the gene matches: 3. The CDR3 covers 15 residues. Germline V gene lookup returns CDR1 SQVTM and CDR2 ANQGSEA.

The CDR3 sequence: CASSFRDRETNYGYTF. Written as DNA, the CDR3 is TGTGCCAGCAGCTTTCGGGACAGGGAAACTAACTATGGCTACACCTTC. This rearrangement joins TRBV7-2 to TRBJ1-2, with 9 positions matching TRBD1. CDR1 is SGHTA, CDR2 FQGNSA, per germline. The CDR3 is made up of 16 amino acids. Trimming took 3 bases from V and 0 from J; bases not matched to a gene: 5.

The J gene is TRBJ1-1, the V gene TRBV5-5; D might be TRBD1 (6 bases). The CDR3 has 12 residues. V lost 1 base and J 6 bases, leaving 7 bases between the germline ends. Germline CDR1 SGHKS, CDR2 YYEKEE (reference sequence). The CDR3 spells CASSLNRAEAFF. Here the CDR3 DNA reads TGTGCCAGCAGCTTGAACAGGGCTGAAGCTTTCTTT.

The CDR3: CASSPTGVTGELFF. The CDR3, as DNA: TGTGCCAGCAGTCCAACGGGTGTTACCGGGGAGCTGTTTTTT. V and J are TRBV28 and TRBJ2-2; D is ambiguous. This CDR3 is 14 amino acids long. Germline CDR1 and CDR2: MDHEN and SYDVKM. With 5 bases removed from V and 5 bases from J, the gap between germline ends came to 12 bases.

The chain couples TRBV18 to TRBJ1-1, with a weak D call TRBD1 (6 bases). Trimming left V 3 bases short and J 1 base short, with 12 bases between. The CDR3 consists of 15 residues. Germline V CDR1 and CDR2: KGHSH, LQKENI. The CDR3 spells CASSPSWGQNTEAFF. The CDR3 DNA reads as TGTGCCAGCTCACCCAGCTGGGGGCAGAACACTGAAGCTTTCTTT.

V usage is TRBV5-1 and J usage is TRBJ1-4; 11 bases fit TRBD1. With V trimmed by 5 bases and J by 8 bases, 8 bases remained unmatched. Germline V gene sequence: CDR1 SGHRS, CDR2 YFSETQ. The CDR3 is 15 amino acids. The DNA for the CDR3 is TGCGCCAGCAGTTACGGGACAGGGGGTCAAGAAAAACTGTTTTTT. Protein product: CASSYGTGGQEKLFF.

This clone was counted between two and nine times. This sequence joins TRBV7-3 and TRBJ2-7; D is uncertain. Trimming shortened V by 5 bases and J by 6 bases, and 20 bases separated the two germline ends. The CDR3 totals 15 residues. Germline CDR1 and CDR2: SGHTA and FQGTGA. CDR3 in amino acids: CASSPLPAPGSEQYF. CDR3 bases: TGTGCCAGCAGCCCACTCCCTGCCCCAGGTAGCGAGCAGTACTTC.

Details on this clone: One junction end does not reproduce the germline sequence, and a read error may be involved. The chain couples TRBV4-3 to TRBJ1-6, with a tentative D call TRBD1 (5 bases). Germline V gives CDR1 LGHNA, CDR2 YSLEER. The CDR3 sequence is 15 residues long. The chain's CDR3 is CASSQDRAYNSPPHF. The CDR3 nucleotides read TGCGCCAGCAGCCAAGACAGGGCTTACAATTCACCCCCCCACTTT.

The chain is built from TRBV28 and TRBJ2-7, with TRBD2 matching 10 bases. Germline values: CDR1 MDHEN, CDR2 SYDVKM. CDR3 length equals 15 residues. V lost 2 bases to trimming and J lost 5 bases; unmatched junction nucleotides: 6. The chain's CDR3 is CASSLRTSGNDEQYF. In DNA form, the CDR3 reads TGTGCCAGCAGTTTACGCACTAGCGGGAACGACGAGCAGTACTTC. Full variable domain (outside the CDR3, taken from reference TRBV28 and TRBJ2-7): DVKVTQSSRYLVKRTGEKVFLECVQDMDHENMFWYRQDPGLGLRLIYFSYDVKMKEKGDIPEGYSVSREKKERFSLILESASTNQTSMYLCASSLRTSGNDEQYFGPGTRLTVT.

The J gene is TRBJ2-5, the V gene TRBV5-1; possibly TRBD1 for D (5 bases). Per the germline V gene, CDR1 is SGHRS and CDR2 is YFSETQ. The CDR3 has 14 amino acids. Trimming stripped 5 bases from V and 4 bases from J, with 15 bases between. The CDR3 DNA reads as TGCGCCAGCAGAGAGAATCCCCAGGGAGAGACCCAGTACTTC. It encodes CASRENPQGETQYF.

The V call is TRBV5-4, the J call TRBJ2-1, with 8 nucleotides matching TRBD2. Trimming removed 0 bases from V and 4 bases from J; junction bases left unmatched: 6. CDR1 and CDR2 (germline): SGHNT, YYREEE (reference sequence). The CDR3 contains 16 residues. The CDR3 reads CASSLGDTSGYNEQFF. For the CDR3, the DNA is TGTGCCAGCAGCTTGGGAGACACTAGCGGTTACAATGAGCAGTTCTTC.

This clone was recorded only once. A read error may account for a junction end that differs from germline. This chain connects TRBV7-2 to TRBJ2-2; the match to TRBD1 covers 9 bases. CDR3 length: 18 amino acids. Germline V lookup: CDR1 SGHTA, CDR2 FQGNSA. The CDR3 loop is CASTLRWLGQGNTGELFF. Written as DNA, the CDR3 is TGTGCCAGCACCTTAAGGTGGTTGGGACAGGGGAACACCGGGGAGCTGTTTTTT.

This clone was detected once. The rearrangement uses TRBV15 and TRBJ2-3; 9 nucleotides align to TRBD1. V lost 2 bases to trimming and J lost 4 bases; unmatched junction nucleotides: 10. The CDR3 spans 17 residues. Germline values: CDR1 LNHNV, CDR2 YYDKDF (reference sequence). The CDR3 DNA reads as TGTGCCACCAGCAGATTCCCGACAGGGGGAGTTCCAGATACGCAGTATTTT. As protein: CATSRFPTGGVPDTQYF.

The gene calls are TRBV7-9 and TRBJ1-1; TRBD1 aligns across 9 bases. Germline V gene data show CDR1 as SEHNR and CDR2 as FQNEAQ (reference sequence). V shed 5 bases, J shed 5 bases, and the junction held 15 bases outside the gene matches. The CDR3 extends over 17 amino acids. DNA for the CDR3: TGTGCCAGCAGCCCCAGCGGGACAGGGCTCATCGGGACTGAAGCTTTCTTT. The encoded protein is CASSPSGTGLIGTEAFF.

The rearrangement links TRBV28 to TRBJ2-2; 8 bases agree with TRBD1. Germline V CDR1 and CDR2: MDHEN, SYDVKM. The CDR3 totals 16 residues. Trimming at V came to 4 bases and at J to 6 bases, leaving 10 bases not matched to a gene. CDR3 sequence: CASSWGRGLLAGELFF. CDR3 bases: TGTGCCAGCAGTTGGGGCAGGGGGCTTTTAGCCGGGGAGCTGTTTTTT.

The chain carries TRBV5-1 and TRBJ2-3; a possible D gene is TRBD1 (8 bases). This CDR3 region has 16 residues. Germline CDR1 SGHRS, CDR2 YFSETQ. Trimming left V 0 bases short and J 3 bases short, with 14 bases between. CDR3 protein: CASSLDTGGGTDTQYF. DNA of the CDR3: TGCGCCAGCAGCTTGGATACAGGGGGGGGGACAGATACGCAGTATTTT.

This chain links TRBV5-8 with TRBJ2-1, with a tentative D call TRBD2 (5 bases). Germline lookup yields CDR1 SGHTS and CDR2 YDEGEE. With 4 bases removed from V and 7 bases from J, the gap between germline ends came to 9 bases. The CDR3 extends over 12 amino acids. The CDR3 sequence: CASSRTGNEQFF. The CDR3 DNA reads TGTGCCAGCAGCCGGACTGGGAATGAGCAGTTCTTC.

This clone came up a few times. J is TRBJ2-7 and V is TRBV7-2; 7 nucleotides line up with TRBD2. V shed 1 base, J shed 3 bases, and the junction held 6 bases outside the gene matches. Per germline, CDR1 SGHTA and CDR2 FQGNSA. The CDR3 has 15 residues. Here the CDR3 DNA reads TGTGCCAGCAGCTTAGTGTTCGCGGGGGACTACGAGCAGTACTTC. This sequence encodes CASSLVFAGDYEQYF.

The chain couples TRBV19 to TRBJ1-6, with 9 bases matching TRBD1. The trim removed 6 bases at V and 10 bases at J, leaving 13 bases unmatched. CDR1 and CDR2 (germline): LNHDA, SQIVND (reference sequence). CDR3 length equals 16 residues. CDR3: CASSQEKGQGSSPLHF. The DNA of the CDR3 is TGTGCCAGTAGCCAGGAGAAGGGACAGGGAAGCTCACCCCTCCACTTT.

This clone was seen a single time. V usage is TRBV7-6 and J usage is TRBJ2-1; 10 bases are shared with TRBD2. V gave up 2 bases and J gave up 7 bases; unmatched junction bases: 5. The CDR3 contains 15 residues. Germline CDR1 and CDR2: SGHVS and FNYEAQ. The CDR3 protein is CASSLLAGEGNEQFF. The CDR3 region has the DNA TGTGCCAGCAGCTTACTAGCGGGAGAGGGAAATGAGCAGTTCTTC.